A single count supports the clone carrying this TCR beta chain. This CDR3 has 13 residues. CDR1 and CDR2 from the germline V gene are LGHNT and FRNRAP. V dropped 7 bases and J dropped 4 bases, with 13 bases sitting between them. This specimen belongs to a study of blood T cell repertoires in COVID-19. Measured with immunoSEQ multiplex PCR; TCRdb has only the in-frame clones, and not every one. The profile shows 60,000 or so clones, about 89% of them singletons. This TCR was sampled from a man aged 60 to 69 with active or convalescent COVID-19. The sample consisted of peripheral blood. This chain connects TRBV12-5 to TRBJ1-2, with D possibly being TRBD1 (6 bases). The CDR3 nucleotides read TGTGCTAGTGCTACGACAGGAACCTATGGCTACACCTTC. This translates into CASATTGTYGYTF.